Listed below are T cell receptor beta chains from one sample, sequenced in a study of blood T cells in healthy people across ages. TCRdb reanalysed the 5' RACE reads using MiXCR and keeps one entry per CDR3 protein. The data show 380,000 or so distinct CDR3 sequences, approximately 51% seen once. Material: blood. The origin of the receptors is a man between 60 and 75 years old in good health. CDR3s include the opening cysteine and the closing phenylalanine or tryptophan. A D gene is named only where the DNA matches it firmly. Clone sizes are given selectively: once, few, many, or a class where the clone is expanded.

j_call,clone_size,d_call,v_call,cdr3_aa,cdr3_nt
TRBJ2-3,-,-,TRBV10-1,CASSDRFGRDTQYF,TGCGCCAGCAGTGATCGGTTTGGTCGAGATACGCAGTATTTT
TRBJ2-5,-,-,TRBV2,CASSSSGGMFETQYF,TGTGCCAGCAGTTCCTCCGGCGGTATGTTTGAGACCCAGTACTTC
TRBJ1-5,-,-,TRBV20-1,CSASPMGGGMSNQPQHF,TGCAGTGCTAGCCCCATGGGTGGGGGGATGAGCAATCAGCCCCAGCATTTT
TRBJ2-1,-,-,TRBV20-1,CSVARSPLGYNEQFF,TGCAGTGTCGCCAGATCCCCGTTGGGTTACAATGAGCAGTTCTTC
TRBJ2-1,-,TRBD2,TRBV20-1,CSAAGTSRDDEQFF,TGCAGTGCTGCCGGGACTAGTCGCGACGATGAGCAGTTCTTC
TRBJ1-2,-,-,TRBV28,CASRLTGYGYTF,TGTGCCAGCAGGTTGACAGGATATGGCTACACCTTC
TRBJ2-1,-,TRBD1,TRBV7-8,CASSSLTGEYGEQFF,TGTGCCAGCAGCTCCTTAACAGGGGAATACGGTGAGCAGTTCTTC
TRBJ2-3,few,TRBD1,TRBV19,CASSIASDREDSDTQYF,TGTGCCAGTAGTATAGCCTCGGACAGGGAAGATTCAGATACGCAGTATTTT
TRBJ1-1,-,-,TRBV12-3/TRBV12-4,CASSPRQNTEAFF,TGTGCCAGCAGTCCCCGACAGAACACTGAAGCTTTCTTT
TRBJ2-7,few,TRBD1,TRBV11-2,CASSFRSRDSPSYEQYF,TGTGCCAGCAGCTTCCGGAGTCGGGACAGCCCCTCCTACGAGCAGTACTTC
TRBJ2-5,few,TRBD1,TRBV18,CASSPRDRGRETQYF,TGTGCCAGCTCACCACGCGACAGGGGACGAGAGACCCAGTACTTC
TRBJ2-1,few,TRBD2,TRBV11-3,CASSQLAEKTDEQFF,TGTGCCAGCAGCCAGCTAGCGGAGAAAACCGATGAGCAGTTCTTC
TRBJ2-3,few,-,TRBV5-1,CASSLRTSTDTQYF,TGCGCCAGCAGCTTACGAACTAGCACAGATACGCAGTATTTT
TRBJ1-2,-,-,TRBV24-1,CATSDETKYGYTF,TGTGCCACCAGTGATGAGACAAAATATGGCTACACCTTC
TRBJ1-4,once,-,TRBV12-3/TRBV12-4,CASTRLGSANEKLFF,TGTGCCAGCACCCGCTTGGGCTCAGCTAATGAAAAACTGTTTTTT
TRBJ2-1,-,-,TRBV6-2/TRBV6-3,CASSYGSSSYNEQFF,TGTGCCAGCAGTTACGGCTCCAGCTCCTACAATGAGCAGTTCTTC